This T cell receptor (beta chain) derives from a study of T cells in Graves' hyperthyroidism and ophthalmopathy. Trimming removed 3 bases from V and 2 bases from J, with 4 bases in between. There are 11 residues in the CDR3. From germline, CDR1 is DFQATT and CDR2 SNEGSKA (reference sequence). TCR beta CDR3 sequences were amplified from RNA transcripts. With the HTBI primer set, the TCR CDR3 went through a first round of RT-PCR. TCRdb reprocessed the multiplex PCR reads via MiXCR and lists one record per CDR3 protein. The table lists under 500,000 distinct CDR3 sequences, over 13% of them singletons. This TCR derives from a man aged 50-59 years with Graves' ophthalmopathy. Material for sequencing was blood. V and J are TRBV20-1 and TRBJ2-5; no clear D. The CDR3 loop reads CSASVQETQYF. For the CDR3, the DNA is TGCAGTGCTAGTGTGCAAGAGACCCAGTACTTC.